The 10 T cell receptor beta chains in this list originate from one sample, sequenced in a study of glioma-infiltrating T cells after dendritic cell vaccination. Assay: immunoSEQ multiplex PCR; the TCRdb copy retains only in-frame clones and omits some. The sample contains roughly 70,000 clones, roughly 80% of which appear only once. The specimen comprised blood, sampled before dendritic cell vaccination. The source of these receptors is a human donor with glioblastoma.

V usage is TRBV6-1 and J usage is TRBJ1-2; 7 bases agree with TRBD1. After removal of 6 bases from V and 7 bases from J, the junction contained 5 bases not matched to a gene. Germline-derived CDR1 and CDR2 are MNHNS and SASEGT. This CDR3 has 12 amino acids. CDR3 DNA: TGTGCCAGCAGGACGGAGGGGGCTGGCTACACCTTC. Protein product: CASRTEGAGYTF.

The chain combines TRBV9 with TRBJ1-1, with D tentatively TRBD1 (6 bases). The CDR3 runs 15 residues. Germline V lookup: CDR1 SGDLS, CDR2 YYNGEE. The V gene lost 3 bases and the J gene lost 0 bases, with 12 bases spanning the gap. The CDR3 coding sequence is TGTGCCAGCAGCGGACAGGTTGAGATGAACACTGAAGCTTTCTTT. Its protein is CASSGQVEMNTEAFF.

V is TRBV19 and J is TRBJ2-1, with 10 bases that match TRBD1. The germline V gene has CDR1 LNHDA and CDR2 SQIVND (reference sequence). This CDR3 spans 15 amino acids. V lost 3 bases and J lost 7; bases outside the gene matches: 6. In DNA form, the CDR3 reads TGTGCCAGTAGTATCAGGGGACAGGGGATGAATGAGCAGTTCTTC. Its protein is CASSIRGQGMNEQFF.

The chain is built from TRBV19 and TRBJ1-4, with 7 bases fitting TRBD1. The CDR3 runs 15 residues. The germline V gene has CDR1 LNHDA and CDR2 SQIVND (reference sequence). The J segment lost 7 bases and the V segment lost 5 bases, leaving 10 bases of the junction unmatched. The CDR3 sequence is CASSAKRQGIEKLFF. For the CDR3, the DNA is TGTGCCAGTAGTGCCAAACGACAGGGTATTGAAAAACTGTTTTTT.

The V gene is TRBV6-4, the J gene TRBJ1-1; 8 bases align to TRBD1. This CDR3 has 14 residues. Germline values: CDR1 MRHNA, CDR2 SNTAGT. With 4 bases clipped from V and 1 base from J, the junction kept 2 bases outside the gene matches. The CDR3: CASSVTGGNTEAFF. The CDR3 DNA is TGTGCCAGCAGTGTTACAGGGGGGAACACTGAAGCTTTCTTT.

V is TRBV5-6 and J is TRBJ1-3, with D possibly being TRBD1 (6 bases). The germline CDR1 and CDR2 sequences are SGHDT and YYEEEE. The CDR3 sequence is 13 residues long. Trimming removed 4 bases at V and 4 bases at J, with 9 bases between. CDR3 protein: CASSLTGGNTIYF. The CDR3 coding sequence is TGTGCCAGCAGCCTCACAGGGGGAAACACCATATATTTT.

The rearrangement joins TRBV5-4 to TRBJ1-4, with 8 bases aligning to TRBD1. Germline V CDR1 and CDR2: SGHNT, YYREEE (reference sequence). V dropped 4 bases and J dropped 5; count of bases not matched to a gene: 13. The CDR3 loop spans 17 amino acids. DNA for the CDR3: TGTGCCAGCAGCCCCGGGACAGGACTGGTGTACAATGAAAAACTGTTTTTT. Its translation is CASSPGTGLVYNEKLFF. Full variable domain (outside the CDR3, taken from reference TRBV5-4 and TRBJ1-4): ETGVTQSPTHLIKTRGQQVTLRCSSQSGHNTVSWYQQALGQGPQFIFQYYREEENGRGNFPPRFSGLQFPNYSSELNVNALELDDSALYLCASSPGTGLVYNEKLFFGSGTQLSVL.

The V and J genes are TRBV2 and TRBJ1-2, with D tentatively TRBD1 (6 bases). The CDR3 has 14 amino acids. Trimming removed 1 base from V and 8 bases from J, with 14 bases in between. CDR1 and CDR2 from the germline V gene are SNHLY and FYNNEI. CDR3 nucleotides: TGTGCCAGCAGTGAAGGTGGAGGGGGGGGCGGCTACACCTTC. Translated, it gives CASSEGGGGGGYTF.

This clone was seen many times. The chain combines TRBV2 with TRBJ2-1; 7 nucleotides match TRBD2. CDR3 length: 16 residues. The germline gives CDR1 SNHLY, CDR2 FYNNEI. Losses at the gene ends were 4 bases for V and 0 bases for J; bases not matched to a gene: 6. In DNA, the CDR3 is TGTGCCAGCAGTGGCACGGGGAGGGCCTCCTACAATGAGCAGTTCTTC. Its protein is CASSGTGRASYNEQFF. The whole variable domain, filled in from reference TRBV2 and TRBJ2-1, reads EPEVTQTPSHQVTQMGQEVILRCVPISNHLYFYWYRQILGQKVEFLVSFYNNEISEKSEIFDDQFSVERPDGSNFTLKIRSTKLEDSAMYFCASSGTGRASYNEQFFGPGTRLTVL.

The gene calls are TRBV6-5 and TRBJ2-7; D unclear. CDR1 is MNHEY and CDR2 is SVGAGI in the germline V gene. The V end lost 2 bases, the J end lost 3 bases, and 11 bases lay between the germline ends. CDR3 length: 14 residues. The CDR3: CASSYARNHYEQYF. Here the CDR3 DNA reads TGTGCCAGCAGTTACGCGCGGAACCACTACGAGCAGTACTTC.